Listed below are T cell receptor beta chains from one sample, sequenced in a study of cytomegalovirus exposure and HLA in healthy donors. The data were produced by immunoSEQ multiplex PCR, yet TCRdb's version contains in-frame clones alone and is incomplete. The sample records 150,000 to 200,000 clones, approximately 87% being singletons. The specimen sequenced was PBMCs. The receptors shown here come from a woman in her 30s in good health and CMV-seronegative. CDR3s leave out the opening cysteine and the closing phenylalanine or tryptophan. The order of the fields is J gene, V gene, CDR3 protein.

J: TRBJ1-6; V: TRBV7-9; CDR3: ASSARDRGNSPLH
J: TRBJ1-1; V: TRBV12-5; CDR3: ASGFRGNTEAF
J: TRBJ2-2; V: TRBV6-4; CDR3: ASSRGQGSATGELF
J: TRBJ2-1; V: TRBV4-3; CDR3: ASSQDLAGIYNEQF
J: TRBJ2-7; V: TRBV9; CDR3: ASSETGVSYEQY
J: TRBJ2-1; V: TRBV7-9; CDR3: ASRDDFGSYNEQF
J: TRBJ1-4; V: TRBV4-2; CDR3: ASSQDSTQEEKLF
J: TRBJ2-7; V: TRBV4-1; CDR3: ASSQVRGALYEQY
J: TRBJ1-6; V: TRBV18; CDR3: ASSPGQGLH
J: TRBJ1-2; V: TRBV4-3; CDR3: ASSPGRGYGYT
J: TRBJ1-5; V: TRBV5-1; CDR3: ASSLGTGGWGNQPQH
J: TRBJ2-2; V: TRBV5-1; CDR3: ASSGGDFPFAGELF
J: TRBJ2-7; V: TRBV11-2; CDR3: ASSLGGGGTSYEQY
J: TRBJ1-6; V: TRBV30; CDR3: AWRAPRTDYNSPLH
J: TRBJ2-2; V: TRBV7-9; CDR3: KAGRQGAPGELF
J: TRBJ2-7; V: TRBV5-1; CDR3: ASSSTKVWGKGMDEQY
J: TRBJ1-1; V: TRBV7-6; CDR3: ASSSRGGRDTEAF
J: TRBJ2-1; V: TRBV11-2; CDR3: ASSFGRAGGLLNEQF
J: TRBJ1-4; V: TRBV5-4; CDR3: ASRPQGAGNEKLF
J: TRBJ1-4; V: TRBV2; CDR3: ASSDVLTGEDEKLF
J: TRBJ2-1; V: TRBV19; CDR3: ASRKRLNSAGEQF
J: TRBJ2-1; V: TRBV4-2; CDR3: ASSQVGLAESDNEQF
J: TRBJ1-5; V: TRBV4-1; CDR3: ASSQDPGVKQPQH
J: TRBJ2-2; V: TRBV10-3; CDR3: AIRPGGDTGELF
J: TRBJ2-7; V: TRBV14; CDR3: ASSQDASGGEYEQY
J: TRBJ2-7; V: TRBV7-9; CDR3: ASSSGRGKAYEQY
J: TRBJ1-5; V: TRBV19; CDR3: ASSIALGNQPQH
J: TRBJ2-7; V: TRBV4-1; CDR3: ASSQGEGAYEQY
J: TRBJ2-1; V: TRBV11-3; CDR3: ASSPSGGSNEQF
J: TRBJ2-7; V: TRBV6-1; CDR3: ASRRQGSYEQY
J: TRBJ2-6; V: TRBV27; CDR3: ASSRRQGGSGANVLT
J: TRBJ1-2; V: TRBV11-2; CDR3: ASSPYVGNYGYT
J: TRBJ1-3; V: TRBV7-8; CDR3: ASSLAKTGSFSGNTIY
J: TRBJ1-2; V: TRBV2; CDR3: ASSGGGYGYT
J: TRBJ2-1; V: TRBV10-1; CDR3: ASSSSGGYNEQF
J: TRBJ2-7; V: TRBV19; CDR3: ASQGQVSYEQY
J: TRBJ1-5; V: TRBV5-5; CDR3: ASSPTWGRSNQPQH
J: TRBJ2-7; V: TRBV29-1; CDR3: SATSGGAYEQY
J: TRBJ1-3; V: TRBV4-3; CDR3: ASSQGVQGIGNTIY
J: TRBJ1-1; V: TRBV19; CDR3: ASNARVNTEAF
J: TRBJ2-5; V: TRBV2; CDR3: ASRGPGTQY
J: TRBJ1-1; V: TRBV5-6; CDR3: ASSPRVRATEAF
J: TRBJ1-2; V: TRBV5-1; CDR3: ASSSVEGGYT
J: TRBJ2-7; V: TRBV10-1; CDR3: ASRYYIGVGYEQY
J: TRBJ1-2; V: TRBV6-5; CDR3: ASSLRQGSTYGYT
J: TRBJ1-1; V: TRBV6-5; CDR3: ASSWTGGNTEAF
J: TRBJ2-7; V: TRBV7-2; CDR3: ASSLGALSYEQY
J: TRBJ1-2; V: TRBV6-6; CDR3: ASDVTGVHGYT
J: TRBJ2-3; V: TRBV5-1; CDR3: ASSLTPGAGVRTDTQY
J: TRBJ1-4; V: TRBV29-1; CDR3: SVNQGINEKLF
J: TRBJ2-5; V: TRBV9; CDR3: ASSVTLAGTQETQY
J: TRBJ2-7; V: TRBV18; CDR3: ASSQTSNFLDEQY
J: TRBJ2-3; V: TRBV4-2; CDR3: ASSQVSGAGADTQY